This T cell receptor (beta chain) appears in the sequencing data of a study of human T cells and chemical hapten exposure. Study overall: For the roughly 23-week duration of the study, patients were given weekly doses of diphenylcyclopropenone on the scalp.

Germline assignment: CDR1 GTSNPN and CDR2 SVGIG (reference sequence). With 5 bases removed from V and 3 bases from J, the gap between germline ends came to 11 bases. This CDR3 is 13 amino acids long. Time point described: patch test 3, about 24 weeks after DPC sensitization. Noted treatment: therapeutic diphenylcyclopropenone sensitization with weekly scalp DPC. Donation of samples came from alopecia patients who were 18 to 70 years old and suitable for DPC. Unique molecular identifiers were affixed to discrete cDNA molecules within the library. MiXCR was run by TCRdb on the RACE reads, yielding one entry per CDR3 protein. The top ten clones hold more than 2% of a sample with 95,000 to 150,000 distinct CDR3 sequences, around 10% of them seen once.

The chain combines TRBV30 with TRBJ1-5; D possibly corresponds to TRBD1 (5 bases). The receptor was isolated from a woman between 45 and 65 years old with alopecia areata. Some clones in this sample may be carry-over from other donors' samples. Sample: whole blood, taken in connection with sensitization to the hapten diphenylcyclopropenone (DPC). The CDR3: CAWGGTFNQPQHF. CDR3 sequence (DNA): TGTGCCTGGGGAGGGACCTTCAATCAGCCCCAGCATTTT.